This is a list of T cell receptor beta chains from one sample in a study of CD8+CD57+ T cells in acquired aplastic anemia. TCRdb called the reads again in MiXCR, with one record for every CDR3 protein. The sample has about 70,000 distinct CDR3 sequences, 54% seen once. The specimen sequenced was sorted CD4+, CD8+, or CD8+CD57+ T cells (not recorded which) from PBMCs. All receptors come from a human donor in good health, serving as a control. CDR3s include the opening cysteine and the closing phenylalanine or tryptophan. The D gene is left open where the match is weak. Size values are once, few and many counts, or a class for expanded clones, and some rows have none.

D gene	clone size	CDR3 length	V gene	J gene	CDR3 protein	CDR3 DNA
.	.	17	TRBV25-1	TRBJ1-2	CASSALIGRGSLRGYTF	TGTGCCAGCAGTGCCCTGATTGGTAGGGGGTCCCTTCGCGGCTACACCTTC
.	.	15	TRBV15	TRBJ2-7	CATSRGDSSTDEQYF	TGTGCCACCAGCAGGGGGGACTCGTCTACTGACGAGCAGTACTTC
TRBD1	.	14	TRBV2	TRBJ1-5	CASTRTGNNQPQHF	TGTGCCAGCACCAGGACAGGGAACAATCAGCCCCAGCATTTT
.	.	12	TRBV5-8	TRBJ2-2	CASSSSTGGLFF	TGTGCCAGCAGCTCAAGCACCGGGGGGCTGTTTTTT
.	.	13	TRBV20-1	TRBJ1-1	CSATSGVNTEAFF	TGCAGTGCTACGAGCGGTGTGAACACTGAAGCTTTCTTT
.	.	14	TRBV29-1	TRBJ1-5	CSVAWGSGNQPQHF	TGCAGCGTTGCTTGGGGCAGCGGTAATCAGCCCCAGCATTTT
TRBD2	many	19	TRBV11-2	TRBJ2-1	CASSLEWGSGGGFYNEQFF	TGTGCCAGCAGCTTAGAGTGGGGTAGCGGGGGTGGATTTTACAATGAGCAGTTCTTC
.	.	15	TRBV24-1	TRBJ2-3	CATSDWTASTDTQYF	TGTGCCACCAGTGATTGGACAGCAAGCACAGATACGCAGTATTTT
.	.	13	TRBV15	TRBJ2-5	CATSNLMQETQYF	TGTGCCACCAGTAATTTGATGCAAGAGACCCAGTACTTC
.	.	15	TRBV4-3	TRBJ1-2	CASSQAVAKNYGYTF	TGCGCCAGCAGCCAAGCGGTTGCAAAGAACTATGGCTACACCTTC
.	once	10	TRBV20-1	TRBJ1-2	CSAWTGGYTF	TGCAGTGCCTGGACGGGAGGCTACACCTTC
TRBD1	.	12	TRBV5-1	TRBJ1-2	CASSWDRDGYTF	TGCGCCAGCAGCTGGGACAGGGATGGCTACACCTTC
.	few	16	TRBV24-1	TRBJ1-5	CATSDSGPTQNQPQHF	TGTGCCACCAGTGATTCGGGTCCAACGCAGAATCAGCCCCAGCATTTT
TRBD2	.	16	TRBV11-2	TRBJ2-1	CASSLVGSGVYDEQFF	TGTGCCAGCAGCTTAGTAGGTAGCGGGGTTTACGATGAGCAGTTCTTC
TRBD2	many	16	TRBV7-3	TRBJ2-1	CASSPQTLAGVDEQFF	TGTGCCAGCAGCCCACAAACGCTAGCGGGGGTCGATGAGCAGTTCTTC
TRBD1	.	15	TRBV29-1	TRBJ2-3	CSVEVGTGGTDTQYF	TGCAGCGTTGAAGTGGGGACAGGGGGCACAGATACGCAGTATTTT
.	many	15	TRBV19	TRBJ1-5	CASTFPGQFNQPQHF	TGTGCCAGTACTTTTCCCGGGCAGTTCAATCAGCCCCAGCATTTT